This entry lists 22 T cell receptor beta chains sequenced from one sample in a study of glioma-infiltrating T cells after dendritic cell vaccination. TCRdb's copy holds only in-frame clones and misses some; the assay was immunoSEQ multiplex PCR. The sample records about 73,000 clones, more than 65% being singletons. Material: blood, obtained before dendritic cell vaccination. These receptors came from a human donor with glioblastoma.

The DNA of the CDR3 is TGTGCCAGCAGGTCAGACAGGGCTGAAGCTTTCTTT. As protein: CASRSDRAEAFF. The chain joins TRBV6-5 to TRBJ1-1; 7 nucleotides align to TRBD1. Germline CDR1 is MNHEY and CDR2 is SVGAGI. V gave up 6 bases and J gave up 6 bases; unmatched junction bases: 4. The CDR3 covers 12 residues.

This clone was seen once. V usage is TRBV5-1 and J usage is TRBJ2-5, with 11 bases fitting TRBD2. Germline V gene data show CDR1 as SGHRS and CDR2 as YFSETQ. After removal of 7 bases from V and 3 bases from J, the junction contained 8 bases not matched to a gene. The CDR3 length is 15 residues. CDR3 region: CASGKEGLAEETQYF. Written as DNA, the CDR3 is TGCGCCAGCGGAAAAGAGGGACTAGCGGAAGAGACCCAGTACTTC.

In its sample, this clone was seen once. V and J are TRBV10-2 and TRBJ2-7; TRBD1 is a possible D gene (6 bases). Trimming removed 0 bases from V and 4 bases from J, with 13 bases in between. The CDR3 length is 15 residues. Germline V gene lookup returns CDR1 WSHSY and CDR2 SAAADI. CDR3 amino acids: CASSESLGTPYEQYV. DNA of the CDR3: TGCGCCAGCAGTGAGTCTTTAGGGACACCTTACGAGCAGTACGTC.

V is TRBV7-9 and J is TRBJ1-2; 10 bases match TRBD1. V was clipped by 5 bases and J by 3 bases; unmatched bases: 9. This CDR3 has 16 amino acids. The germline V gene encodes CDR1 SEHNR and CDR2 FQNEAQ (reference sequence). CDR3 DNA sequence: TGTGCCAGCAGCCCGGACAGGGGGATACTTGACTATGGCTACACCTTC. The encoded protein is CASSPDRGILDYGYTF.

The chain recombines TRBV5-1 with TRBJ2-3; D is perhaps TRBD1 (6 bases). This CDR3 contains 16 residues. Germline CDR1 reads SGHRS; CDR2 reads YFSETQ. The V end lost 4 bases, the J end lost 6 bases, and 21 bases lay between the germline ends. CDR3 region: CASSGSQGTMRDTQYF. In DNA, the CDR3 is TGCGCCAGCAGCGGCTCACAGGGTACGATGCGGGATACGCAGTATTTT.

Worth noting for this clone: This may be a read error, as it is one base from a much larger clone. The J gene is TRBJ1-5, the V gene TRBV4-2; D call uncertain. This CDR3 has 15 residues. V was trimmed by 3 bases and J by 0 bases, leaving 9 bases between them. CDR1 is LGHNA and CDR2 is YNFKEQ in the germline V gene. The CDR3 nucleotides are TGTGCCAGCAGCCAGGGCCTTGATAGCAATCAGCCCCAGCATTTT. Protein sequence: CASSQGLDSNQPQHF.

Only one count was recorded for this clone. V gene TRBV7-9 combines with J gene TRBJ2-6; no clear D. The germline gives CDR1 SEHNR, CDR2 FQNEAQ (reference sequence). The CDR3 sequence is 15 residues long. Deletions cut 2 bases from V and 0 bases from J, with 5 bases between. CDR3 in amino acids: CASSLFNSGANVLTF. Written as DNA, the CDR3 is TGTGCCAGCAGCTTATTTAACTCTGGGGCCAACGTCCTGACTTTC.

The rearrangement uses TRBV27 and TRBJ2-5; 8 positions agree with TRBD2. The CDR3 covers 15 residues. Per the germline V gene, CDR1 is MNHEY and CDR2 is SMNVEV (reference sequence). V lost 5 bases and J lost 0; bases outside the gene matches: 5. CDR3 bases: TGTGCCAGCAGTAGAACTAGCGGTAACCAAGAGACCCAGTACTTC. Amino acids: CASSRTSGNQETQYF.

The sample holds one count of this clone. This sequence joins TRBV5-1 and TRBJ2-7; 10 bases are shared with TRBD2. J lost 2 bases, V lost 5 bases, and 4 bases had no gene match. The length of the CDR3 is 14 residues. CDR1 is SGHRS and CDR2 is YFSETQ in the germline V gene. Here the CDR3 DNA reads TGCGCCAGCAGAAGACTAGCGGGCCCCTACGAGCAGTACGTC. Protein sequence: CASRRLAGPYEQYV.

The genes are TRBV5-1 and TRBJ2-1; 16 nucleotides align to TRBD2. CDR1 is SGHRS, CDR2 YFSETQ, per germline. CDR3 length equals 17 residues. The junction had 4 bases not matched to a gene; V was cut back by 0 bases and J by 7 bases. The CDR3 spells CASSLEGLAGGINEQFF. In DNA form, the CDR3 reads TGCGCCAGCAGCTTGGAGGGACTAGCGGGGGGGATTAATGAGCAGTTCTTC.

The gene calls are TRBV29-1 and TRBJ2-2; tentatively, D is TRBD2 (5 bases). The CDR3 contains 14 residues. The V end was cut by 4 bases, the J end by 1 base, with 10 bases between. The germline CDR1 and CDR2 sequences are SQVTM and ANQGSEA. CDR3 in amino acids: CSVGGQVNTGELFF. For the CDR3, the DNA is TGCAGCGTTGGCGGGCAGGTGAACACCGGGGAGCTGTTTTTT.

This rearrangement joins TRBV5-1 to TRBJ2-5; 14 bases agree with TRBD2. Germline trimming cut 1 base from V and 5 bases from J; bases unmatched to any gene: 4. This CDR3 has 16 residues. Germline V CDR1 and CDR2: SGHRS, YFSETQ. The CDR3 DNA reads TGCGCCAGCAGCTTGAGGACTAGCGGGGGGCCGGAGACCCAGTACTTC. Translation gives CASSLRTSGGPETQYF. Full variable domain (remainder filled in from reference TRBV5-1 and TRBJ2-5): KAGVTQTPRYLIKTRGQQVTLSCSPISGHRSVSWYQQTPGQGLQFLFEYFSETQRNKGNFPGRFSGRQFSNSRSEMNVSTLELGDSALYLCASSLRTSGGPETQYFGPGTRLLVL.

The chain is built from TRBV7-2 and TRBJ1-6, with D maybe TRBD1 (6 bases). V was cut by 1 base and J by 3 bases, with 7 bases left in between. CDR1 is SGHTA and CDR2 is FQGNSA in the germline V gene. The CDR3 runs to 15 residues. CDR3 sequence reads: CASSLVDSYNSPLHF. The CDR3 nucleotides are TGTGCCAGCAGCTTAGTGGACAGCTATAATTCACCCCTCCACTTT.

The genes are TRBV19 and TRBJ2-7; D remains unclear. Trimming took off 5 bases at V and 5 bases at J, with 25 bases between the two ends. The CDR3 covers 17 residues. Germline lookup yields CDR1 LNHDA and CDR2 SQIVND (reference sequence). The CDR3 region is CASSHPSFGQLRHEQYF. For the CDR3, the DNA is TGTGCCAGTAGTCACCCTTCGTTTGGGCAGCTTAGACACGAGCAGTACTTC.

This clone was found a few times. This CDR3 reads CASSYNVGGEQYV. CDR3 nucleotide sequence: TGTGCCAGCAGTTACAACGTGGGAGGCGAGCAGTACGTC. The genes are TRBV6-6 and TRBJ2-7, with D maybe TRBD2 (6 bases). In germline, CDR1 is MNHNY, CDR2 SVGAGI (reference sequence). The CDR3 length is 13 residues. Trimming cost V 2 bases and J 6 bases, with 11 bases left between them.

This chain connects TRBV6-1 to TRBJ2-4, with 10 bases that match TRBD1. The germline gives CDR1 MNHNS, CDR2 SASEGT. The CDR3 spans 15 residues. With V trimmed by 4 bases and J by 0 bases, 0 bases remained unmatched. CDR3 loop: CASSGTGGAKNIQYF. The CDR3, as DNA: TGTGCCAGCAGTGGGACAGGGGGAGCCAAAAACATTCAGTACTTC.

The CDR3 protein is CAISGQGSEKLFF. The CDR3 nucleotides are TGTGCCATCAGTGGACAGGGAAGTGAAAAACTGTTTTTT. J is TRBJ1-4 and V is TRBV10-3; 7 bases map to TRBD1. With 4 bases clipped from V and 7 bases from J, the junction kept 3 bases outside the gene matches. CDR1 and CDR2 (germline): ENHRY, SYGVKD. CDR3 length: 13 residues.

This clone came up a few times. The rearrangement uses TRBV5-1 and TRBJ2-6; D unresolved. Trimming left V 5 bases short and J 3 bases short, with 6 bases between. Germline CDR1 is SGHRS and CDR2 is YFSETQ. The CDR3 has 13 residues. Written as DNA, the CDR3 is TGCGCCAGCAGTCCTTATGGGGCCAACGTCCTGACTTTC. This gives the protein CASSPYGANVLTF.

There are a few counts of this clone. CDR3 in DNA: TGCGCCAGCAGTGAGACAGGGATTCCCGAGCAGTACGTC. Its protein is CASSETGIPEQYV. The gene calls are TRBV10-2 and TRBJ2-7, with TRBD1 as a possible D gene (6 bases). This CDR3 region has 13 residues. Trimming left V 2 bases short and J 6 bases short, with 11 bases between. From germline, CDR1 is WSHSY and CDR2 SAAADI.

This clone was seen more than once but under ten times. V is TRBV5-1 and J is TRBJ2-1, with TRBD2 matching over 14 bases. V dropped 4 bases and J dropped 10; count of bases not matched to a gene: 4. The CDR3 loop spans 14 amino acids. Germline CDR1 SGHRS, CDR2 YFSETQ. The CDR3 loop reads CASSRWTSGGEQFF. The DNA for the CDR3 is TGCGCCAGCAGCCGGTGGACTAGCGGGGGGGAGCAGTTCTTC.

The chain couples TRBV5-1 to TRBJ2-5; a possible D gene is TRBD2 (6 bases). The CDR3 is 16 amino acids. V gave up 3 bases and J gave up 0 bases, with 15 bases separating them. Germline V CDR1 and CDR2: SGHRS, YFSETQ. The CDR3 DNA reads TGCGCCAGCAGCTCCGGGGAGGCCCGAAACCAAGAGACCCAGTACTTC. It translates to CASSSGEARNQETQYF.

The chain carries TRBV5-1 and TRBJ1-5; 10 bases fit TRBD1. Germline V gene sequence: CDR1 SGHRS, CDR2 YFSETQ. The CDR3 sequence is 14 residues long. Trimming removed 4 bases from V and 4 bases from J; junction bases left unmatched: 2. CDR3 coding DNA: TGCGCCAGCAGCCCGGACAGGGGGAATCAGCCCCAGCATTTT. It specifies CASSPDRGNQPQHF.